This TCR beta chain was found in a study of blood T cell repertoires in COVID-19. Study-wide context: The samples span acute and convalescent COVID-19 from the United States, Italy and Spain. Sources were T cells, B-cell-depleted T cells, or PBMCs; the material itself was cDNA or gDNA.

This CDR3 has 18 residues. V gave up 6 bases and J gave up 6 bases, with 26 bases separating them. The authors' processing: For nucleated cells, counts were estimated from reference gene primer amplification. The method was immunoSEQ multiplex PCR; TCRdb's version includes in-frame clones alone and lacks a portion of them. D and trimming come from the DNA, and the V and J calls and clone size come from that table. The sample shows 150,000 or so clones, over 60% of them seen only once. The sample taken for sequencing was peripheral blood. This chain uses TRBV23-1 with TRBJ1-4; D not resolved. TRBV23-1 is treated as an ORF (open reading frame) with a function not yet certain. The source of this sequence is a woman of 80 years or more with active or convalescent COVID-19. The CDR3 sequence is CASRPREEPINRDEKLFF. Here the CDR3 DNA reads TGCGCCAGCAGGCCCCGGGAGGAGCCGATTAATCGTGATGAAAAACTGTTTTTT.